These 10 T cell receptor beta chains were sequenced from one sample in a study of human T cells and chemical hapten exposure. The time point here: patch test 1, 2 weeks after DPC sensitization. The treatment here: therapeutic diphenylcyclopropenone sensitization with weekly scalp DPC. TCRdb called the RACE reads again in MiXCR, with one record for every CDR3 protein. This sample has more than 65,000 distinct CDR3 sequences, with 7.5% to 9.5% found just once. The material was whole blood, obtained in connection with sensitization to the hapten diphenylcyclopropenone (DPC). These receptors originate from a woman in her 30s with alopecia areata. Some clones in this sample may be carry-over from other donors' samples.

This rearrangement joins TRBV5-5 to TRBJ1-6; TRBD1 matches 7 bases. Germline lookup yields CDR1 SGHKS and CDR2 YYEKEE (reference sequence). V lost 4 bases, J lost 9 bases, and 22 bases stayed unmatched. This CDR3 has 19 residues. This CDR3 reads CASSEPFRRSTGLFSPLHF. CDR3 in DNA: TGTGCCAGCAGCGAACCATTCCGAAGATCGACAGGGCTTTTTTCACCCCTCCACTTT.

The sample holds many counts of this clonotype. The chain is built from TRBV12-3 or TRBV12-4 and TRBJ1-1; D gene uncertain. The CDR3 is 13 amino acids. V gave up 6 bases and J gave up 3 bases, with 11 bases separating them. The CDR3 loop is CASRRQEDTEAFF. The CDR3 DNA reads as TGTGCCAGCAGGCGGCAGGAGGACACTGAAGCTTTCTTT.

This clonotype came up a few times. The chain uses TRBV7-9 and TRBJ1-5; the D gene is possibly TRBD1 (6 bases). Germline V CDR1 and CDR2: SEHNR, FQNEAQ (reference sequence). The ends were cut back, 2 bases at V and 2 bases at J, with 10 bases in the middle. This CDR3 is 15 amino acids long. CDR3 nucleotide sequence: TGTGCCAGCAGCTTAACAGGGATCGGCAATCAGCCCCAGCATTTT. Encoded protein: CASSLTGIGNQPQHF.

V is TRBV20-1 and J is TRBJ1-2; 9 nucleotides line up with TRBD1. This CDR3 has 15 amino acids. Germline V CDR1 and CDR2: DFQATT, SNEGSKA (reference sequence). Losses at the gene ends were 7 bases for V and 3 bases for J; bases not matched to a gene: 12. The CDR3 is CSVPKGTGRHYGYTF. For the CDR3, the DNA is TGCAGTGTCCCGAAAGGGACAGGGAGACACTATGGCTACACCTTC.

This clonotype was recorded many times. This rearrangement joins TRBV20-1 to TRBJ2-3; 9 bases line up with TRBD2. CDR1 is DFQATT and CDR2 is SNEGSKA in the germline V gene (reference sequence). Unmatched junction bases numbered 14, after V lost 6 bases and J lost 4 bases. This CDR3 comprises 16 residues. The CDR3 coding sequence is TGCAGTGCCGCGGTGGTAGCGGGGGTTTTTTCAGATACGCAGTATTTT. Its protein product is CSAAVVAGVFSDTQYF.

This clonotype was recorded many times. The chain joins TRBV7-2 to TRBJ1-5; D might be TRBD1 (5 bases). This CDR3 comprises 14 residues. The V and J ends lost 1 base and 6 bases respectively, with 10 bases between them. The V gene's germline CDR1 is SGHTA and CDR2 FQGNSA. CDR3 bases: TGTGCCAGCAGCTTAGATCGGGGGATTCAGCCCCAGCATTTT. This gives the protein CASSLDRGIQPQHF.

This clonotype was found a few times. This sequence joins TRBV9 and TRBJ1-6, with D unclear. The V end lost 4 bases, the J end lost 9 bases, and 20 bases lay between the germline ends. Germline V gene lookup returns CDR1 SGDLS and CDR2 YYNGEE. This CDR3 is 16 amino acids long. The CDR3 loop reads CASSPRPERHGSPLHF. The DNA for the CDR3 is TGTGCCAGCAGCCCTCGCCCCGAGAGGCACGGTTCACCCCTCCACTTT.

CDR3 DNA sequence: TGTGCTAGTGCCCCCGGGGGCCCAGATACGCAGTATTTT. Amino acids: CASAPGGPDTQYF. This sequence joins TRBV12-5 and TRBJ2-3, with D perhaps given as TRBD1 or TRBD2 (6 bases each). Per germline, CDR1 LGHNT and CDR2 FRNRAP. V was trimmed by 7 bases and J by 4 bases, leaving 12 bases between them. The CDR3 has 13 residues.

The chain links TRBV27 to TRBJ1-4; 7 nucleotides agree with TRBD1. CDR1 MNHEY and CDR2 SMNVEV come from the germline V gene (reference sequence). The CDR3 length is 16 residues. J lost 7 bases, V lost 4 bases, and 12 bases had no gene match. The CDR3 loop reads CASSSPGGPGGEKLFF. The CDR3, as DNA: TGTGCCAGCAGTTCCCCCGGCGGGCCAGGGGGTGAAAAACTGTTTTTT.

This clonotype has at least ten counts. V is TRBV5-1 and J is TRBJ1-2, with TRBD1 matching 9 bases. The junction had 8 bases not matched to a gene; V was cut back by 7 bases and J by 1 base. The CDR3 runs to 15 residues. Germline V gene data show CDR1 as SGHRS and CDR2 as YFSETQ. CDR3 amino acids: CASRSPGQGNYGYTF. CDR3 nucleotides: TGCGCCAGCCGGAGTCCGGGACAGGGTAACTATGGCTACACCTTC.